Listed below are T cell receptor beta chains from one sample, sequenced in a study of CD4 T cells in relation to SARS-CoV-2 and coronaviruses. The protocol was immunoSEQ multiplex PCR, while the TCRdb copy is restricted to in-frame clones and leaves out a portion. Of some 15,000 clones in the sample, around 78% were seen once. Their specific antigens are unknown. The material sequenced was CD4+ T cells from PBMCs, cultured in vitro. The receptors were sampled from a human donor in good health. The CDR3 runs from the conserved cysteine through the conserved F or W. The D gene is left open where the match is weak. Rows may omit the clone size; those that give it use once, few, many or a size class.

CDR3 | DNA | D | J | V | length | size
CSASRGNNEQYF | TGCAGTGCTAGTCGAGGGAACAACGAGCAGTACTTC | NA | TRBJ2-7 | TRBV20-1 | 12 | NA
CASSLYGTRGEQFF | TGTGCCAGCAGCTTATACGGGACCCGCGGTGAGCAGTTCTTC | NA | TRBJ2-1 | TRBV7-9 | 14 | few
CASSPSLSGTEAFF | TGTGCCAGCAGCCCTTCCCTCAGTGGAACTGAAGCTTTCTTT | NA | TRBJ1-1 | TRBV11-2 | 14 | NA
CASTSGTASYEQYF | TGTGCCAGCACCTCCGGGACAGCTTCCTACGAGCAGTACTTC | TRBD1 | TRBJ2-7 | TRBV6-5 | 14 | NA
CASSLSLGQGAYGYTF | TGTGCCAGCAGCTTGAGTCTGGGACAGGGGGCCTATGGCTACACCTTC | TRBD1 | TRBJ1-2 | TRBV5-4 | 16 | NA
CATSRLNVRTLGRGYTF | TGTGCCACCAGCAGACTAAACGTGAGGACCCTTGGGAGGGGCTACACCTTC | NA | TRBJ1-2 | TRBV15 | 17 | NA
CASSPLGNGYTF | TGTGCCAGCAGTCCTTTGGGGAATGGCTACACCTTC | NA | TRBJ1-2 | TRBV12-3/TRBV12-4 | 12 | NA
CAWSVISGSYEQYF | TGTGCCTGGAGTGTAATTAGCGGGAGTTACGAGCAGTACTTC | TRBD2 | TRBJ2-7 | TRBV30 | 14 | NA
CASSEAQEAPLHF | TGTGCCAGCAGTGAAGCACAGGAAGCACCCCTCCACTTT | NA | TRBJ1-6 | TRBV6-1 | 13 | once
CASSLRRANNEQFF | TGTGCCAGCAGCTTAAGACGGGCCAACAATGAGCAGTTCTTC | NA | TRBJ2-1 | TRBV11-2 | 14 | once
CTSSQDQAGGPSYASDTQYF | TGCACCAGCAGCCAAGATCAAGCGGGAGGGCCCAGCTACGCTTCAGATACGCAGTATTTT | NA | TRBJ2-3 | TRBV1 | 20 | NA
CASSQDRLNQPQHF | TGTGCCAGCAGCCAGGACAGGCTCAATCAGCCCCAGCATTTT | TRBD1 | TRBJ1-5 | TRBV2 | 14 | once
CASSQQAGTTDTQYF | TGCGCCAGCAGCCAACAAGCGGGAACCACAGATACGCAGTATTTT | TRBD2 | TRBJ2-3 | TRBV5-1 | 15 | NA
CASSHLFMGRTGELFF | TGTGCCAGCAGCCATCTCTTCATGGGGCGCACCGGGGAGCTGTTTTTT | NA | TRBJ2-2 | TRBV14 | 16 | NA
CAWSTLVSQPQHF | TGTGCCTGGAGTACACTGGTGAGTCAGCCCCAGCATTTT | NA | TRBJ1-5 | TRBV30 | 13 | NA
CATSVALWRPGGYNEQFF | TGTGCCACCAGCGTGGCCTTGTGGCGACCCGGGGGTTACAATGAGCAGTTCTTC | NA | TRBJ2-1 | TRBV24-1 | 18 | NA
CASSLGQGYYGYTF | TGTGCCAGCAGTTTAGGACAGGGGTACTATGGCTACACCTTC | TRBD1 | TRBJ1-2 | TRBV27 | 14 | few
CASSIPYTNQPQHF | TGTGCCAGTAGTATCCCCTACACTAATCAGCCCCAGCATTTT | NA | TRBJ1-5 | TRBV19 | 14 | NA